The present T cell receptor beta chain was sequenced within a study of Graves' ophthalmopathy and Graves' hyperthyroidism (dated by TCRdb to the late 2010s). Concerning the study at large: Peripheral blood was collected before any treatment was given, at the time of initial diagnosis. The study used signatures of the TCR beta repertoire to tell Graves' ophthalmopathy apart from Graves' hyperthyroidism and to predict which patients would progress to ophthalmopathy. In total, some 130 blood samples were TCR-sequenced: approximately 42 ophthalmopathy, approximately 80 hyperthyroidism and about 17 hyperthyroidism-to-ophthalmopathy patients. To explore V-J signatures that distinguish ophthalmopathy from hyperthyroidism, a discovery set of more than 90 patients was enrolled, made up of 40 to 45 with ophthalmopathy and around 60 with stable hyperthyroidism. For independent validation, a separate cohort was made up of around 18 hyperthyroidism patients plus 17 patients who later progressed from hyperthyroidism to ophthalmopathy. In more than five hyperthyroidism patients, T-cell repertoires of thyroid tissue and blood were compared. Following sample collection, hyperthyroidism patients were given methimazole at a starting dose of 30 mg daily, and ophthalmopathy patients were given high-dose intravenous methylprednisolone.

For repertoire sequencing, TCR beta CDR3 regions were amplified from RNA transcripts. A first-round RT-PCR used HTBI primers with the Qiagen OneStep RT-PCR kit, followed by a second-round multiplex PCR, size selection and purification. Libraries were sequenced paired-end with 100 bp reads on an Illumina HiSeq2000. As for how the authors treated the data: SOAPnuke was used to process the reads, throwing out any read that had adapters, had uncalled bases, had a mean Phred below 15, or lacked an exact constant-primer or identifier match. High-quality paired reads were merged with COPE v1.2.5. Clonotypes were defined as unique nucleotide sequences and were aligned to IMGT TRB V, D and J references using MiTCR v1.1. The analysis was limited to V-J combinations with a frequency above 0.0001, which together covered over 99% of the repertoires. For each V-J combination, a TCR clonal expansion and chaos score was defined as the ratio of F50 clonal expansion to chaos observed in the TCRdist matrix. Welch's t-statistics and random forest were used to reduce features to approximately 13 V-J combinations, which were fed into a naive Bayes classifier. The similarity between thyroid and blood repertoires was quantified using the Morisita-Horn index. The public sequencing data were trimmed at Q25 with fastp and processed into clonotypes with MiXCR by TCRdb, which kept only in-frame beta chains. Each entry is one CDR3 protein sequence, shown with its most common DNA and genes. The V and J calls follow TCRdb's processing rather than the paper's. The sample table records 20,000 to 30,000 distinct CDR3 sequences; 48% of these occur just once. The ten most abundant clones make up about 7% of the sample.

On the study overall, not on this receptor specifically: Sample size was not predetermined statistically, and investigators were not blinded to group allocation. In validation, the model predicted ophthalmopathy progression with about 70% sensitivity and less than 80% specificity; some twelve predicted patients were CT-confirmed with GO in a median of around 6 months. In cross-validation, the 13-signature model distinguished ophthalmopathy from stable hyperthyroidism with around 86% sensitivity and around 83% specificity, while in the test set the corresponding values were around 79% and 71%. Most of the expanded thyroid clonotypes with a frequency above 0.001 were also detected in blood, and it was suggested that the thyroid immune response may be reflected by blood repertoires.

A patient counted as having stable hyperthyroidism if there was no progression to ophthalmopathy within 18 months of follow-up. The hyperthyroidism patients were 18 to 65 years old and newly diagnosed, with a disease duration of less than 2 months. Anyone with other autoimmune diseases, uncontrolled infections, pregnancy or lactation was excluded from the study. Clinical symptoms, serum thyroxine, TRAb, thyroid ultrasound and orbital computed tomography were used for diagnosis. Ficoll-Paque density gradient centrifugation was used to isolate PBMCs from 8 to 10 ml of fresh peripheral blood. Total RNA was extracted with Trizol reagent and quality-checked on an Agilent 2100 Bioanalyzer. The junction shows trimming of 3 bases on V and 8 bases on J, plus 14 bases between the germline ends. The germline V gene encodes CDR1 SGDLS and CDR2 YYNGEE. The CDR3 goes from the cysteine to the phenylalanine over 14 residues. Just CDR3 DNA is preserved here, 42 bases in frame from base 1.

This clonotype is identified as medium-sized (0.01 to 0.1%). Which antigen it targets is not known. No much larger clone exists at a distance of one base, and base qualities are not known. Rearrangement joined TRBV9 to TRBJ1-4; the best D guess is TRBD1, with 5 bases matching. The material sequenced was peripheral blood. The receptor was isolated from an adult woman with stable Graves' hyperthyroidism. For the CDR3, the sequence is CASSGGGAGEKLFF. Here is the DNA: TGTGCCAGCAGCGGTGGAGGGGCGGGGGAAAAACTGTTTTTT. Beyond the CDR3, the reference TRBV9 and TRBJ1-4 genes provide the residues; the full variable domain reads: DSGVTQTPKHLITATGQRVTLRCSPRSGDLSVYWYQQSLDQGLQFLIQYYNGEERAKGNILERFSAQQFPDLHSELNLSSLELGDSALYFCASSGGGAGEKLFFGSGTQLSVL.